The entry that follows covers one TCR beta chain sequence. Its antigen is undetermined. The CDR3 is 15 residues long. Trimming pared 3 bases from V and 7 bases from J, leaving 16 bases between. The V gene's germline CDR1 is SGHAT and CDR2 FQNNGV. This record belongs to a study of OX40 agonist ivuxolimab in advanced cancers. Overall study: An agonistic anti-OX40 (CD134) antibody, ivuxolimab, was used to treat the patients. At doses from 0.01 to 10 mg/kg, patients were given intravenous ivuxolimab every 2 weeks.

Points from the study as a whole: Still undetermined is the antigen specificity of the expanded peripheral T cells. Patients with a partial response at 0.1-3.0 mg/kg had among the lowest clonal expansion.

Sequencing used immunoSEQ multiplex PCR; TCRdb keeps in-frame clones, though not all of them. The sample yields 50,000 to 65,000 clones, roughly four fifths seen once. The material sequenced was CD4+ or CD8+ T cells sorted from blood, taken in a trial of the OX40 agonist ivuxolimab. This sequence was found in an adult with an advanced solid tumor such as melanoma, head and neck, liver or kidney cancer. V and J are TRBV11-2 and TRBJ2-1, with D perhaps being TRBD1 or TRBD2 (5 bases each). The CDR3 reads CASSFLRGSVNEQFF. The DNA of the CDR3 is TGTGCCAGCAGCTTTCTCCGGGGCAGCGTAAATGAGCAGTTCTTC.